This TCR beta chain was profiled in a study of blood T cell repertoires in COVID-19. On the study more broadly: The United States, Italy and Spain supplied acute and convalescent COVID-19 samples. T cells, B-cell-depleted T cells, or PBMCs supplied cDNA or gDNA.

As processed by the authors: Quantification of nucleated cells was approximated via reference gene primer amplification. The assay was immunoSEQ multiplex PCR, and TCRdb's table has in-frame clones only and misses some. V, J and clone size are those of that table, while D and trimming were read from the DNA. The data contain 200,000 to 250,000 clones, around 90% of them singletons. The CDR3 is made up of 18 amino acids. Trimming shortened V by 1 base and J by 3 bases, and 19 bases separated the two germline ends. The germline gives CDR1 LGHNA, CDR2 YNFKEQ. In its sample, this clone was seen once. The TCR comes from a woman between 65 and 79 years old with active or convalescent COVID-19. Sequencing input: peripheral blood. The chain is built from TRBV4-2 and TRBJ1-3, with unresolved D. CDR3 region: CASSQVVGRRYFGNTIYF. The CDR3 coding sequence is TGTGCCAGCAGCCAAGTGGTCGGCAGGCGATACTTTGGAAACACCATATATTTT.